This paragraph reports one TCR beta chain. The CDR3 is 14 amino acids. In germline, CDR1 is SGHTA, CDR2 FQGNSA. Trimming pared 1 base from V and 6 bases from J, leaving 10 bases between. This entry comes from a study of identical twins. TCRdb re-called the 5' RACE reads with MiXCR, one entry per CDR3 protein. The sample includes about 240,000 distinct CDR3 sequences, about 10% of them seen just once. Sequencing used memory T cells sorted from blood. This sequence was found in a man aged 45-65 years in good health. V is TRBV7-2 and J is TRBJ2-1; no definite D call. Written as DNA, the CDR3 is TGTGCCAGCAGCTTAGTGAGCGTGATCAATGAGCAGTTCTTC. It codes for CASSLVSVINEQFF.